This T cell receptor beta chain was retrieved from a study of blood T cell repertoires in COVID-19. About the study: Italy, Spain and the United States were the sources of the convalescent and acute COVID-19 samples. PBMCs, B-cell-depleted T cells, or T cells were the source of the cDNA or gDNA that made up the material.

In the original processing: The authors estimated nucleated cell counts from reference gene primer amplification. Profiled with immunoSEQ multiplex PCR; TCRdb holds only in-frame clones, not every one. V, J and clone size derive from that table, while D and trimming were established from the DNA sequence. Of roughly 110,000 clones listed, about 88% are singletons. Sequencing was carried out using peripheral blood. The sequence was obtained from a woman aged 65 to 85 who had recovered from COVID-19.

DNA for the CDR3: TGTGCCAGCAGTTTAAACAGGGGAAATGGTGTGAACACTGAAGCTTTCTTT. This encodes CASSLNRGNGVNTEAFF. V gene TRBV28 combines with J gene TRBJ1-1; TRBD1 aligns across 7 bases. With V trimmed by 2 bases and J by 0 bases, 9 bases remained unmatched. CDR3 size: 17 residues. Germline loops: CDR1 MDHEN, CDR2 SYDVKM.